The rows below give T cell receptor beta chains drawn from one sample of a study of T cells after yellow fever vaccination. TCRdb called the 5' RACE reads again in MiXCR, with one record for every CDR3 protein. Among roughly 520,000 distinct CDR3 sequences, around a fifth were seen once, and the ten largest hold approximately 16%. The input for sequencing was PBMCs, taken approximately 22 days after the first yellow fever vaccination. Receptor source: a man younger than 35 who received the YFV17D yellow fever vaccine. Both conserved end residues are part of each CDR3. A D gene is named only where the DNA matches it firmly. The size field is filled for only some rows; it gives once, few, many or a size class.

abundance | d_gene | j_gene | v_gene | CDR3nt | CDR3aa
many | - | TRBJ2-5 | TRBV7-9 | TGTGCCAGCAGCCCGGACCTCACAGGGTCGGAGACCCAGTACTTC | CASSPDLTGSETQYF
- | - | TRBJ2-2 | TRBV5-1 | TGCGCCAGCAGCTTGGAACAGGGAGGGAACACCGGGGAGCTGTTTTTT | CASSLEQGGNTGELFF
many | TRBD1 | TRBJ2-7 | TRBV5-6 | TGTGCCAGCAGCCGCGCGACAGGGGCCTACGAGCAGTACTTC | CASSRATGAYEQYF
- | - | TRBJ1-1 | TRBV7-2 | TGTGCCAGCAGCCAACGCCAGGGTAGGATCACTGAAGCTTTCTTT | CASSQRQGRITEAFF
few | - | TRBJ2-3 | TRBV10-3 | TGTGCCATCAGTGAATGGCGGGACACAGATACGCAGTATTTT | CAISEWRDTDTQYF
- | - | TRBJ2-1 | TRBV29-1 | TGCAGCGTGGACAGATACAATGAGCAGTTCTTC | CSVDRYNEQFF
few | - | TRBJ2-3 | TRBV12-3/TRBV12-4 | TGTGCCAGCAAGCGGGTGGGCCTCTCTAGTAGCACAGATACGCAGTATTTT | CASKRVGLSSSTDTQYF
- | - | TRBJ2-1 | TRBV4-3 | TGCGCCAGCAGCGCCGGGGGAAGGGGTTCCTACAATGAGCAGTTCTTC | CASSAGGRGSYNEQFF
- | - | TRBJ2-3 | TRBV20-1 | TGCAGTGCTAGAGATGTTGCTGGGGGTACGCAGTATTTT | CSARDVAGGTQYF
few | - | TRBJ1-5 | TRBV7-6 | TGTGCCAGCAGCTCCAGGGGAGGTCAGCCCCAGCATTTT | CASSSRGGQPQHF
few | TRBD2 | TRBJ2-2 | TRBV20-1 | TGCAGTGCTAGAGATTCCGGGGGGGGCACCGGGGAGCTGTTTTTT | CSARDSGGGTGELFF
few | TRBD2 | TRBJ2-3 | TRBV20-1 | TGCAGTGCTACCCTAGCGGCCAGAGATACGCAGTATTTT | CSATLAARDTQYF
few | TRBD1 | TRBJ2-2 | TRBV7-2 | TGTGCCAGCAGTTCGGACAGGGGCTACACCGGGGAGCTGTTTTTT | CASSSDRGYTGELFF
- | - | TRBJ2-4 | TRBV4-1 | TGCGCCAGCAGCCAACTCACAGGTTCCCCCTTAAACATTCAGTACTTC | CASSQLTGSPLNIQYF
- | - | TRBJ1-5 | TRBV20-1 | TGCAGTGCAACCCGGGGTCAAGGGGATCAGCCCCAGCATTTT | CSATRGQGDQPQHF
- | - | TRBJ1-2 | TRBV12-3/TRBV12-4 | TGTGCCAGCAGCACTGGGAAGAACTATGGCTACACCTTC | CASSTGKNYGYTF
- | TRBD1 | TRBJ1-2 | TRBV29-1 | TGCAGCGTTGGCAGGGGGCAAGGAAATGGCTACACCTTC | CSVGRGQGNGYTF
few | TRBD1 | TRBJ1-4 | TRBV28 | TGTGCCAGCAGCCAGGGGGGGGAAGACGAAAAACTGTTTTTT | CASSQGGEDEKLFF
few | - | TRBJ2-2 | TRBV4-1 | TGCGCCAGCAGCCGCGCACAGGGAGGATATAACACCGGGGAGCTGTTTTTT | CASSRAQGGYNTGELFF
few | TRBD1 | TRBJ2-3 | TRBV5-1 | TGCGCCAGCAGCCAAGCAGGGGGCGAGGACACAGATACGCAGTATTTT | CASSQAGGEDTDTQYF
few | - | TRBJ1-2 | TRBV6-2/TRBV6-3 | TGTGCCAGCAGTCCTCCGACAGGATTTGTCGGTGGCTACACCTTC | CASSPPTGFVGGYTF
- | - | TRBJ1-1 | TRBV10-3 | TGTGCCATCAGTGAAGGCATCGGGGGCGCCTACACTGAAGCTTTCTTT | CAISEGIGGAYTEAFF
few | - | TRBJ2-7 | TRBV4-3 | TGCGCCAGCAGCCAAGATAGTAGGGTTTTCTACGAGCAGTACTTC | CASSQDSRVFYEQYF
- | - | TRBJ1-6 | TRBV7-2 | TGTGCCAGCAGCTTAACAACCGCCCCACCCCTCCACTTT | CASSLTTAPPLHF
- | - | TRBJ1-2 | TRBV25-1 | TGTGCCAGCAGTGGGCAGGGATTTAACTATGGCTACACCTTC | CASSGQGFNYGYTF
many | - | TRBJ2-1 | TRBV20-1 | TGCAGTGCTAGAACCTTCGGGGCAGATGAGCAGTTCTTC | CSARTFGADEQFF
few | - | TRBJ2-3 | TRBV7-9 | TGTGCCAGCAGCGCCTCCTATACGCAGTATTTT | CASSASYTQYF
few | TRBD1 | TRBJ1-2 | TRBV5-1 | TGCGCCAGCAGCTCGGGGGGGACAGGACAGATCTATGGCTACACCTTC | CASSSGGTGQIYGYTF
- | TRBD2 | TRBJ2-2 | TRBV6-1 | TGTGCCAGCACCCTAACTAGCGGGGGGGCTCATACCGGGGAGCTGTTTTTT | CASTLTSGGAHTGELFF
- | - | TRBJ1-2 | TRBV5-6 | TGTGCCAGCAGCTTGTGGGGGCAGGGGAGAGGCTATGGCTACACCTTC | CASSLWGQGRGYGYTF
few | TRBD1 | TRBJ1-6 | TRBV6-5 | TGTGCCAGCAGTTCCCCTCGGGGGACAGGGAGCTCCTATAATTCACCCCTCCACTTT | CASSSPRGTGSSYNSPLHF
- | TRBD1 | TRBJ1-1 | TRBV7-9 | TGTGCCAGCAGCGGGGTGGACAGGGACGGAACTGAAGCTTTCTTT | CASSGVDRDGTEAFF
- | - | TRBJ1-4 | TRBV7-2 | TGTGCCAGCAGCTCCGGGACGACCTATGAAAAACTGTTTTTT | CASSSGTTYEKLFF
few | - | TRBJ2-3 | TRBV7-2 | TGTGCCAGCAGCTTCGCGCCGTCAGATACGCAGTATTTT | CASSFAPSDTQYF
few | TRBD1 | TRBJ1-1 | TRBV27 | TGTGCCAGCAGTCAGGGGGTCACTGAAGCTTTCTTT | CASSQGVTEAFF
- | - | TRBJ1-4 | TRBV3-1 | TGTGCCAGCAGCCAAGATATCGGCAGGGTCAGGGAAAAACTGTTTTTT | CASSQDIGRVREKLFF
few | - | TRBJ1-6 | TRBV6-5 | TGTGCCAGCAGTTACAGACGGCCGCCCGCTTCACCCCTCCACTTT | CASSYRRPPASPLHF
few | - | TRBJ1-1 | TRBV29-1 | TGCAGCGTTGTGCCGTTTGGGCGCGGCACTGAAGCTTTCTTT | CSVVPFGRGTEAFF
- | - | TRBJ2-3 | TRBV10-3 | TGTGCCATCAGTGAAGGGCTCTCCACAGATACGCAGTATTTT | CAISEGLSTDTQYF
few | - | TRBJ2-5 | TRBV2 | TGTGCCAGCAGTGAGAGTAGCGAGACCCAGTACTTC | CASSESSETQYF
- | TRBD2 | TRBJ2-5 | TRBV5-1 | TGCGCCAGCAGCTTGCCGGGGAGGGGAGAGACCCAGTACTTC | CASSLPGRGETQYF
few | TRBD1 | TRBJ2-7 | TRBV20-1 | TGCAGTGCTAGAGTGGGACAGGGGGCGCGAGAGCAGTACTTC | CSARVGQGAREQYF